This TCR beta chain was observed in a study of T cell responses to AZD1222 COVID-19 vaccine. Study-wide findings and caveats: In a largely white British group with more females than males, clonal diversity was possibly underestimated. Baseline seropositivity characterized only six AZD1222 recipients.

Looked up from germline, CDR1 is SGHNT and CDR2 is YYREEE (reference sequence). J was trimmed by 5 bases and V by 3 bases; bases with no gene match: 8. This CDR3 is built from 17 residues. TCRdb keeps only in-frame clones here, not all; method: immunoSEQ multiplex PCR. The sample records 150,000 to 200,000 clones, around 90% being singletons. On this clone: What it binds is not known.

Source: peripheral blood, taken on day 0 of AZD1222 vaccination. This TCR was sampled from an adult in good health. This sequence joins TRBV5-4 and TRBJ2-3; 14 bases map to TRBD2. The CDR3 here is CASSSPGLAGVEDTQYF. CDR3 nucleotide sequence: TGTGCCAGCAGCTCACCGGGACTAGCGGGAGTGGAAGATACGCAGTATTTT.